These 25 T cell receptor beta chains were all obtained from the same sample, sequenced in a study of low-dose radiotherapy and immunotherapy resistance in tumors. Alpha- and beta-chain coverage of first-strand cDNA came from TRAV- and TRBV-specific primers. The PCR that amplified TCRs ran for about 20 cycles, relying on a constant-region primer and a V-primer adapter. TCRdb ran MiXCR on the reads and lists one entry per CDR3 protein. The sample records 80,000 to 90,000 distinct CDR3 sequences, 15% to 20% being singletons. Time point of the sample: before trial treatment. The sample consisted of PBMCs, taken before treatment. The receptors derive from a male donor with prostate cancer.

Points on this clonotype: It is likely a read error: a sequence one base away is far more abundant. The rearrangement uses TRBV5-8 and TRBJ2-1, with 10 bases identical to TRBD1. Germline V gene sequence: CDR1 SGHTS, CDR2 YDEGEE. This CDR3 spans 14 amino acids. The V and J ends lost 0 bases and 8 bases, in that order; junction bases with no gene match: 2. CDR3 in amino acids: CASSLGQGADEQFF. The CDR3 coding sequence is TGTGCCAGCAGCTTGGGACAGGGGGCCGATGAGCAGTTCTTC. Variable domain in full (rest from reference TRBV5-8 and TRBJ2-1): EAGVTQSPTHLIKTRGQQATLRCSPISGHTSVYWYQQALGLGLQFLLWYDEGEERNRGNFPPRFSGRQFPNYSSELNVNALELEDSALYLCASSLGQGADEQFFGPGTRLTVL.

Regarding this clonotype: With a far larger clone one base away, a read error is the likely cause. The chain uses TRBV6-6 and TRBJ2-7; the D call may be TRBD1 or TRBD2 (6 bases each). V was trimmed by 11 bases and J by 3 bases, leaving 17 bases between them. The V gene's germline CDR1 is MNHNY and CDR2 SVGAGI (reference sequence). CDR3 length: 13 amino acids. This CDR3 is CAGRQRGSYEQYF. In nucleotides, the CDR3 is TGTGCCGGGAGGCAAAGGGGGAGCTACGAGCAGTACTTC.

Only a few counts were recorded for this clonotype. The chain employs TRBV19 and TRBJ2-1; 11 bases fit TRBD2. J gave up 6 bases and V 0 bases, and 4 bases lay outside the gene matches. This CDR3 region has 16 residues. Germline CDR1 and CDR2: LNHDA and SQIVND (reference sequence). Here the CDR3 DNA reads TGTGCCAGTAGTATAGACGAGGGACTAGCGGCCAATGAGCAGTTCTTC. It specifies CASSIDEGLAANEQFF.

This clonotype was detected many times. This chain connects TRBV4-1 to TRBJ1-3, with 7 bases matching TRBD1. The CDR3 contains 15 residues. Per the germline V gene, CDR1 is MGHRA and CDR2 is YSYEKL. Trimming removed 3 bases from V and 7 bases from J; junction bases left unmatched: 9. As DNA, the CDR3 is TGCGCCAGCAGCCACCCGGGACAGTCAAGGAACACCATATATTTT. It encodes CASSHPGQSRNTIYF.

At least ten counts were recorded for this clonotype. The CDR3 here is CASSQPLAGETGELFF. CDR3 DNA sequence: TGTGCCAGCAGCCAACCGCTAGCGGGGGAGACCGGGGAGCTGTTTTTT. The V gene is TRBV4-2, the J gene TRBJ2-2, with 10 bases that match TRBD2. The CDR3 runs 16 residues. V lost 2 bases, J lost 5 bases, and 5 bases stayed unmatched. CDR1 and CDR2 from the germline V gene are LGHNA and YNFKEQ.

This clonotype was seen repeatedly, ten times or more. V gene TRBV11-2 combines with J gene TRBJ2-2, with 10 positions matching TRBD2. Germline V gene sequence: CDR1 SGHAT, CDR2 FQNNGV. V was pared by 2 bases and J by 6 bases, with 6 bases of the junction left unmatched. This CDR3 region has 16 residues. CDR3 bases: TGTGCCAGCAGCTTAAGGAGCGGGGGGGCTGCCGGGGAGCTGTTTTTT. Protein sequence: CASSLRSGGAAGELFF.

This rearrangement joins TRBV5-4 to TRBJ2-2; possible D gene TRBD2, 6 bases. CDR3 length equals 14 residues. Between the trimmed V and J ends, which lost 0 bases and 8 bases, there was a span of 11 bases. Germline-derived CDR1 and CDR2 are SGHNT and YYREEE (reference sequence). The chain's CDR3 is CASSLVGGRGELFF. The CDR3, as DNA: TGTGCCAGCAGCTTGGTGGGAGGTCGAGGGGAGCTGTTTTTT.

Many counts were recorded for this clonotype. V gene TRBV7-6 combines with J gene TRBJ2-4; possible D gene TRBD1, 7 bases. Germline-derived CDR1 and CDR2 are SGHVS and FNYEAQ. The V and J ends lost 2 bases and 8 bases respectively, with 19 bases between them. This CDR3 region has 16 residues. CDR3 sequence: CASSLRVTGTGDIQYF. CDR3 nucleotides: TGTGCCAGCAGCTTAAGGGTGACAGGGACGGGGGACATTCAGTACTTC.

This clonotype occurred many times. The rearrangement links TRBV6-1 to TRBJ1-1; no clear D gene. Germline-derived CDR1 and CDR2 are MNHNS and SASEGT. The CDR3 sequence is 13 residues long. Trimming cost V 6 bases and J 0 bases, with 8 bases left between them. This CDR3 is CASSLKMNTEAFF. CDR3 nucleotide sequence: TGTGCCAGCAGCCTGAAAATGAACACTGAAGCTTTCTTT.

Worth noting for this clonotype: A much larger clone is a single base away; this may be a read error. This chain uses TRBV27 with TRBJ1-2, with D possibly TRBD1 on 5 matching bases. Germline CDR1 reads MNHEY; CDR2 reads SMNVEV (reference sequence). The CDR3 has 14 residues. The CDR3 DNA reads as TGTGTCAGCAGTTTCTTGGGGGGTAGCTATGGCTACACCTTC. Translated: CVSSFLGGSYGYTF.

This clonotype was detected ten times or more. DNA for the CDR3: TGTGCTGTCCCCCGCGGGGGATACACAGATACGCAGTATTTT. It yields the protein CAVPRGGYTDTQYF. This rearrangement joins TRBV30 to TRBJ2-3; 7 bases fit TRBD2. Germline V lookup: CDR1 GTSNPN, CDR2 SVGIG (reference sequence). This CDR3 has 14 amino acids.

This clonotype has ten or more counts. This chain connects TRBV7-2 to TRBJ2-3, with 11 bases that match TRBD2. With V trimmed by 1 base and J by 9 bases, 12 bases remained unmatched. From germline, CDR1 is SGHTA and CDR2 FQGNSA. The CDR3 extends over 17 amino acids. The CDR3 sequence is CASSLELRSGGAGTQYF. The CDR3 DNA reads as TGTGCCAGCAGCTTAGAACTTCGTAGCGGGGGGGCAGGGACGCAGTATTTT.

This clonotype was picked up a small number of times. For the CDR3, the DNA is TGTGCCAGCAGCAAAGCGGCTAACCTGGAGCAGTACTTC. Residues: CASSKAANLEQYF. V gene TRBV21-1 combines with J gene TRBJ2-7. TRBV21-1 is labeled a pseudogene. The CDR3 is 13 residues long.

The table lists this clonotype with a few counts. The chain joins TRBV4-1 to TRBJ1-5, with D unresolved. Deletions cut 0 bases from V and 2 bases from J, with 11 bases between. CDR1 is MGHRA and CDR2 is YSYEKL in the germline V gene. This CDR3 comprises 16 residues. The CDR3 reads CASSQDRAGGNQPQHF. CDR3 coding DNA: TGCGCCAGCAGCCAAGATCGAGCAGGCGGCAATCAGCCCCAGCATTTT.

In its sample, this clonotype was seen many times. The chain's CDR3 is CASDAGTDTQYF. The CDR3 DNA reads as TGTGCCAGCGACGCCGGCACAGATACGCAGTATTTT. The chain couples TRBV7-6 to TRBJ2-3; D unclear. The CDR3 runs to 12 residues. Per germline, CDR1 SGHVS and CDR2 FNYEAQ. V was shortened by 8 bases and J by 1 base, with 7 bases between the two germline ends.

The CDR3 protein is CASSLDASQETQYF. The CDR3 DNA reads as TGCGCCAGCAGCTTGGACGCGAGCCAAGAGACCCAGTACTTC. This rearrangement joins TRBV5-1 to TRBJ2-5; D remains unclear. Trimming shortened V by 0 bases and J by 1 base, and 7 bases separated the two germline ends. This CDR3 has 14 residues. Germline loops: CDR1 SGHRS, CDR2 YFSETQ. The whole variable domain, remainder taken from reference TRBV5-1 and TRBJ2-5, is KAGVTQTPRYLIKTRGQQVTLSCSPISGHRSVSWYQQTPGQGLQFLFEYFSETQRNKGNFPGRFSGRQFSNSRSEMNVSTLELGDSALYLCASSLDASQETQYFGPGTRLLVL.

This clonotype was recorded a few times. The chain links TRBV20-1 to TRBJ1-2; possibly TRBD1 for D (6 bases). Deletions cut 3 bases from V and 8 bases from J, with 22 bases between. The CDR3 is 15 residues long. The germline V gene encodes CDR1 DFQATT and CDR2 SNEGSKA (reference sequence). CDR3 amino acids: CSASHQPGEGGGYTF. The CDR3 DNA reads TGCAGTGCTAGCCATCAACCGGGGGAGGGGGGGGGCTACACCTTC.

This clonotype has a count of ten or more. The chain couples TRBV19 to TRBJ2-5; TRBD2 is a possible D gene (6 bases). Germline-derived CDR1 and CDR2 are LNHDA and SQIVND (reference sequence). This CDR3 region has 16 residues. Deletions cut 5 bases from V and 0 bases from J, with 16 bases between. For the CDR3, the DNA is TGTGCCAGTAGTCCGCTTAGCGGACCGGACCAAGAGACCCAGTACTTC. Translation gives CASSPLSGPDQETQYF.

V usage is TRBV7-8 and J usage is TRBJ2-1; TRBD2 matches 14 bases. V gave up 7 bases and J gave up 1 base; unmatched junction bases: 9. This CDR3 spans 18 amino acids. The V gene's germline CDR1 is SGHVS and CDR2 FQNEAQ. The CDR3 is CASTATSGGAFSYNEQFF. In nucleotides, the CDR3 is TGTGCCAGCACCGCGACTAGCGGGGGGGCCTTTTCCTACAATGAGCAGTTCTTC. Supplemented by reference TRBV7-8 and TRBJ2-1, the full variable domain reads GAGVSQSPRYKVAKRGQDVALRCDPISGHVSLFWYQQALGQGPEFLTYFQNEAQLDKSGLPSDRFFAERPEGSVSTLKIQRTQQEDSAVYLCASTATSGGAFSYNEQFFGPGTRLTVL.

At least ten counts were recorded for this clonotype. The rearrangement uses TRBV5-1 and TRBJ2-7; 10 nucleotides align to TRBD1. Germline V gene lookup returns CDR1 SGHRS and CDR2 YFSETQ. The junction had 7 bases not matched to a gene; V was cut back by 4 bases and J by 6 bases. There are 14 residues in the CDR3. This CDR3 is CASSTQTGGVEQYF. CDR3 bases: TGCGCCAGCAGCACCCAGACAGGGGGCGTCGAGCAGTACTTC.

The table lists this clonotype with many counts. This chain joins TRBV29-1 and TRBJ2-5; D not certain. The CDR3 is 15 residues long. Germline values: CDR1 SQVTM, CDR2 ANQGSEA. Trimming shortened V by 4 bases and J by 2 bases, and 17 bases separated the two germline ends. As DNA, the CDR3 is TGCAGCGTTGTAACTGGTACGGAAATACAAGAGACCCAGTACTTC. Translating gives CSVVTGTEIQETQYF.

This clonotype was picked up many times. The chain uses TRBV27 and TRBJ2-3; TRBD2 matches 11 bases. Germline V gene sequence: CDR1 MNHEY, CDR2 SMNVEV (reference sequence). This CDR3 is built from 15 residues. The trim removed 7 bases at V and 4 bases at J, leaving 7 bases unmatched. The CDR3 spells CASIFTSGGSDTQYF. The CDR3 nucleotides are TGTGCCAGCATTTTCACTAGCGGGGGATCAGATACGCAGTATTTT.

This clonotype was seen repeatedly, ten times or more. The chain recombines TRBV7-8 with TRBJ2-1, with 14 bases fitting TRBD2. This CDR3 contains 15 residues. With 3 bases clipped from V and 8 bases from J, the junction kept 3 bases outside the gene matches. The V gene's germline CDR1 is SGHVS and CDR2 FQNEAQ. CDR3: CASSFRLAGGDEQFF. Here the CDR3 DNA reads TGTGCCAGCAGCTTTCGACTAGCGGGGGGGGATGAGCAGTTCTTC.

This chain connects TRBV6-2 or TRBV6-3 to TRBJ1-1; possibly TRBD1 for D (6 bases). The germline gives CDR1 MNHEY, CDR2 SVGEGT. V was pared by 2 bases and J by 10 bases, with 20 bases between. This CDR3 is 15 amino acids long. CDR3 residues: CASSYRERTARRAFF. As DNA, the CDR3 is TGTGCCAGCAGTTACCGTGAGAGGACAGCGAGACGAGCTTTCTTT.

There are many counts of this clonotype. The chain is built from TRBV6-6 and TRBJ2-1; D uncertain. Per germline, CDR1 MNHNY and CDR2 SVGAGI (reference sequence). Deletions cut 3 bases from V and 7 bases from J, with 16 bases between. There are 15 residues in the CDR3. The CDR3 is CASSYVASMGNEQFF. The CDR3 DNA reads TGTGCCAGCAGTTATGTTGCCTCCATGGGAAATGAGCAGTTCTTC.